This TCR beta chain was sequenced for a study of a mutant IDH1 vaccine in newly diagnosed glioma. This clone came up a few times. Antigen unknown. Measured with immunoSEQ multiplex PCR; TCRdb has only the in-frame clones, and not every one. Here the sample spans under 150,000 clones, around 80% being singletons. Time point noted: week 11, during vaccination. One vaccine dose held 300 ug of mutant IDH1 20-mer peptide and came with topical imiquimod. CDR1 SEHNR and CDR2 FQNEAQ come from the germline V gene (reference sequence). The V end was cut by 2 bases, the J end by 5 bases, with 15 bases between. This CDR3 has 15 amino acids.

This TCR was sampled from a man between 40 and 49 years old with glioma. The chain has TRBV7-9 and TRBJ2-5; unclear D gene. Specimen: PBMCs, collected from a glioma patient whose treatment included an IDH1 peptide vaccine. CDR3 bases: TGTGCCAGCAGCTTACGTGACATGGGCTCCGAGACCCAGTACTTC. Protein sequence: CASSLRDMGSETQYF.